This T cell receptor (beta chain) is drawn from a study of neoadjuvant anti-PD-1 for oral cavity cancer. Data came from immunoSEQ multiplex PCR; TCRdb stores just in-frame clones and leaves some out. The sample has about 14,000 clones, about four fifths seen once. Time point here: after neoadjuvant nivolumab, at surgical resection. Patients were newly diagnosed with stage II-IVA oral cavity squamous cell carcinoma without prior systemic or radiation treatment. With respect to this clone: Its antigen is unidentified.

This CDR3 contains 14 residues. Trimming cost V 3 bases and J 1 base, with 8 bases left between them. Per the germline V gene, CDR1 is SGHVS and CDR2 is FQNEAQ. Study conclusions and caveats: TCR analyses covered only a few patients per response group.

The receptor was derived from a person between 40 and 80 years old with oral cavity squamous cell carcinoma. The V gene is TRBV7-8, the J gene TRBJ2-3, with D uncertain. Source: PBMCs, taken after nivolumab (anti-PD-1) treatment. The CDR3 region has the DNA TGTGCCAGCAGCTTTAGCTTGGGCACAGATACGCAGTATTTT. As protein: CASSFSLGTDTQYF.